One and the same sample provided the 17 T cell receptor beta chains below, sequenced in a study of cytomegalovirus exposure and HLA in healthy donors. The PCR used 60 Vbeta and 13 Jbeta primers. Measured with immunoSEQ multiplex PCR; TCRdb has only the in-frame clones, and not every one. The sample carries about 200,000 clones, around 85% recorded once. Sequenced: PBMCs. Source of these receptors: a girl aged 2-10 years in good health and CMV-seronegative.

This sequence joins TRBV29-1 and TRBJ2-1; 7 bases are shared with TRBD2. With V trimmed by 4 bases and J by 8 bases, 5 bases remained unmatched. From germline, CDR1 is SQVTM and CDR2 ANQGSEA. The CDR3 length is 12 residues. The CDR3 DNA reads TGCAGCGTTGGGACTAGTCATTATGAGCAGTTCTTC. This codes for CSVGTSHYEQFF.

CDR3 amino acids: CASRTATSYEQYF. CDR3 DNA sequence: TGTGCCAGCAGGACAGCTACCTCCTACGAGCAGTACTTC. V and J are TRBV27 and TRBJ2-7, with D possibly matching TRBD1 (5 bases). Trimming shortened V by 6 bases and J by 0 bases, and 9 bases separated the two germline ends. The CDR3 covers 13 residues. From germline, CDR1 is MNHEY and CDR2 SMNVEV (reference sequence).

Remarks on this clone: The identical CDR3 is also encoded by other nucleotide sequences in the sample. The chain couples TRBV6-6 to TRBJ2-3; 7 bases match TRBD2. CDR1 is MNHNY and CDR2 is SVGAGI in the germline V gene (reference sequence). The CDR3 length is 15 residues. With 6 bases clipped from V and 5 bases from J, the junction kept 11 bases outside the gene matches. DNA of the CDR3: TGTGCCAGCAGCGTGGCGGGGGAATTAGTAGATACGCAGTATTTT. Protein sequence: CASSVAGELVDTQYF.

The chain joins TRBV7-7 to TRBJ2-3; 11 bases are shared with TRBD2. CDR3 length equals 17 residues. J lost 4 bases, V lost 5 bases, and 11 bases had no gene match. Germline V lookup: CDR1 SSHAT, CDR2 FNYEAQ (reference sequence). CDR3 protein: CASSPDSGGANADTQYF. The CDR3 coding sequence is TGTGCCAGCAGCCCGGATAGCGGGGGGGCCAATGCAGATACGCAGTATTTT. The whole variable domain, filled in from reference TRBV7-7 and TRBJ2-3, reads GAGVSQSPRYKVTKRGQDVTLRCDPISSHATLYWYQQALGQGPEFLTYFNYEAQPDKSGLPSDRFSAERPEGSISTLTIQRTEQRDSAMYRCASSPDSGGANADTQYFGPGTRLTVL.

This chain joins TRBV6-1 and TRBJ1-4, with a possible D match to TRBD1 (5 bases). Trimming removed 8 bases at V and 7 bases at J, with 14 bases between. Germline V CDR1 and CDR2: MNHNS, SASEGT. CDR3 length: 13 amino acids. This CDR3 is CASRLGRAEKLFF. The CDR3 region has the DNA TGTGCCAGCCGGCTGGGCAGGGCTGAAAAACTGTTTTTT.

This chain links TRBV27 with TRBJ2-2, with a tentative D call TRBD2 (6 bases). Between the trimmed V and J ends, which lost 2 bases and 3 bases, there was a span of 16 bases. There are 17 residues in the CDR3. Germline-derived CDR1 and CDR2 are MNHEY and SMNVEV (reference sequence). The CDR3 DNA is TGTGCCAGCAGTTTAAGCGGGCTTCAAGTCGACACCGGGGAGCTGTTTTTT. Protein product: CASSLSGLQVDTGELFF.

The J gene is TRBJ2-7, the V gene TRBV11-2; possibly TRBD1 for D (5 bases). The CDR3 is 16 residues long. Deletions cut 4 bases from V and 0 bases from J, with 16 bases between. Per the germline V gene, CDR1 is SGHAT and CDR2 is FQNNGV. The CDR3 nucleotides are TGTGCCAGCAGCTCGAGAACAGGTTTGAGCTCCTACGAGCAGTACTTC. Amino acids: CASSSRTGLSSYEQYF.

The rearrangement joins TRBV30 to TRBJ2-7; D is perhaps TRBD2 (6 bases). CDR1 is GTSNPN and CDR2 is SVGIG in the germline V gene (reference sequence). This CDR3 contains 13 residues. This CDR3 reads CAGWDWSSYEQYF. The CDR3 nucleotides are TGTGCTGGGTGGGACTGGAGCTCCTACGAGCAGTACTTC.

The chain links TRBV7-2 to TRBJ1-4, with no clear D. CDR1 and CDR2 (germline): SGHTA, FQGNSA. V lost 8 bases to trimming and J lost 7 bases, with 20 bases between them. The CDR3 has 15 amino acids. The CDR3 region is CASRPPTGLGEKLFF. CDR3 sequence (DNA): TGTGCCAGCCGCCCTCCTACGGGATTGGGTGAAAAACTGTTTTTT.

The chain is built from TRBV29-1 and TRBJ1-2, with 9 positions matching TRBD1. The V segment lost 6 bases and the J segment 3 bases; nucleotides outside the gene matches: 5. The CDR3 extends over 13 amino acids. CDR1 and CDR2 (germline): SQVTM, ANQGSEA. CDR3 residues: CSVDRDRDYGYTF. CDR3 bases: TGCAGCGTAGACCGGGACAGGGACTATGGCTACACCTTC.

CDR3 sequence reads: CASGLIGVTDTQYF. The CDR3 coding sequence is TGTGCTAGTGGTTTGATAGGGGTTACAGATACGCAGTATTTT. The chain recombines TRBV12-5 with TRBJ2-3, with TRBD1 as a possible D gene (5 bases). The V and J ends lost 2 bases and 3 bases respectively, with 9 bases between them. The germline gives CDR1 LGHNT, CDR2 FRNRAP. This CDR3 region has 14 residues.

The rearrangement uses TRBV15 and TRBJ2-1; D perhaps matches TRBD2 (5 bases). Germline V CDR1 and CDR2: LNHNV, YYDKDF (reference sequence). Trimming removed 0 bases at V and 0 bases at J, with 6 bases between. This CDR3 region has 15 residues. The DNA of the CDR3 is TGTGCCACCAGCAGAGAGGGGAGCTCCTACAATGAGCAGTTCTTC. Its protein product is CATSREGSSYNEQFF.

The gene calls are TRBV5-1 and TRBJ2-7; 7 positions match TRBD1. V shed 6 bases and J 6 bases; nucleotides not matched to a gene: 9. Per germline, CDR1 SGHRS and CDR2 YFSETQ. This CDR3 has 13 amino acids. The CDR3 here is CASTGTVVTEQYF. CDR3 nucleotides: TGCGCCAGCACGGGGACAGTTGTCACCGAGCAGTACTTC.

CDR3 DNA sequence: TGTGCCAGCAGTGATCGGGCGGGGTCCGGGGAGCTGTTTTTT. Protein sequence: CASSDRAGSGELFF. This chain connects TRBV2 to TRBJ2-2; D perhaps matches TRBD2 (6 bases). CDR1 is SNHLY and CDR2 is FYNNEI in the germline V gene. V was trimmed by 3 bases and J by 6 bases, leaving 11 bases between them. The CDR3 is 14 residues long.

The rearrangement links TRBV5-4 to TRBJ2-5; D gene uncertain. This CDR3 spans 11 amino acids. The ends were cut back, 2 bases at V and 5 bases at J, with 4 bases in the middle. Germline CDR1 reads SGHNT; CDR2 reads YYREEE (reference sequence). CDR3 sequence: CASSLLETQYF. CDR3 DNA: TGTGCCAGCAGCTTACTGGAGACCCAGTACTTC.

The chain employs TRBV5-1 and TRBJ1-5; D gene ambiguous. CDR1 and CDR2 (germline): SGHRS, YFSETQ. Between the trimmed V and J ends, which lost 0 bases and 0 bases, there was a span of 7 bases. CDR3 length: 15 amino acids. The CDR3 reads CASSLGSGSNQPQHF. CDR3 bases: TGCGCCAGCAGCTTGGGTTCAGGTAGCAATCAGCCCCAGCATTTT.

This rearrangement joins TRBV13 to TRBJ2-5; perhaps TRBD1 as D (5 bases). CDR1 is PRHDT, CDR2 FYEKMQ, per germline (reference sequence). The V and J ends lost 2 bases and 4 bases respectively, with 17 bases between them. The CDR3 sequence is 16 residues long. The CDR3 loop reads CASSLYAGSQLETQYF. CDR3 coding DNA: TGTGCCAGCAGCTTATATGCAGGGTCGCAGCTAGAGACCCAGTACTTC.